This T cell receptor beta chain was identified in a study of spatial heterogeneity in lung cancer. Background on the study: Raw-read counts averaged over ten per unique TCR and UMI combination.

Germline V CDR1 and CDR2: WSHSY, SAAADI. The V end lost 0 bases, the J end lost 2 bases, and 8 bases lay between the germline ends. This CDR3 has 15 amino acids. Time point denoted: sample taken at primary tumor resection. Whole RNA from tumor, nontumor lung or frozen PBMC was sequenced unsorted. One entry per CDR3 protein results from TCRdb running MiXCR on the 5' RACE reads. The data hold 8,400 or so distinct CDR3 sequences, with 4% to 5% observed a single time. This clonotype has a handful of counts. This beta chain is a stray sequence in a library constructed for alpha chains; its clone size is not meaningful.

This clonotype was obtained from a male donor with early-stage non-small cell lung cancer. The gene calls are TRBV10-2 and TRBJ1-3; no reliable D call. Sequenced here: PBMCs, sampled at surgery. The CDR3 spells CASSESSTPGNTIYF. CDR3 nucleotides: TGCGCCAGCAGTGAGTCGTCTACACCTGGAAACACCATATATTTT.